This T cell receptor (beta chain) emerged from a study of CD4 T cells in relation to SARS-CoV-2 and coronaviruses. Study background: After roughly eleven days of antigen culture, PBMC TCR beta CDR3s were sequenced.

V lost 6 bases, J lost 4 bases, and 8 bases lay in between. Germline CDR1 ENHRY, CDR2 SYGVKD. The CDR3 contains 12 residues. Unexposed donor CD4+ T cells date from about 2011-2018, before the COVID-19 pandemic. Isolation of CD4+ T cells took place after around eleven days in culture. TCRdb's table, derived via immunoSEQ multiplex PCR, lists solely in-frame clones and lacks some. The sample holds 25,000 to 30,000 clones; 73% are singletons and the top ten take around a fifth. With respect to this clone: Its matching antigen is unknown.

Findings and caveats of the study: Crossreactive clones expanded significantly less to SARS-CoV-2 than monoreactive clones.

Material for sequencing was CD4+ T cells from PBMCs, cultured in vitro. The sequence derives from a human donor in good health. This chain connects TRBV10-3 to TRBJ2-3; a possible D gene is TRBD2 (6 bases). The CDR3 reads CAIRAGSDTQYF. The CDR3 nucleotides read TGTGCCATCAGGGCGGGATCAGATACGCAGTATTTT.